This TCR beta chain was sequenced during a study of cytotoxic CD8 clonotypes in ibrutinib-treated CLL. Repertoires were generated with immunoSEQ multiplex PCR, while TCRdb's copy carries only in-frame clones and drops some. The top ten clones hold 20% to 25% of a sample with roughly 42,000 clones, under 80% of them seen once. This clone was seen once. CDR3 length equals 13 residues. Germline values: CDR1 MNHNS, CDR2 SASEGT. Trimming left V 7 bases short and J 7 bases short, with 14 bases between. The J gene is TRBJ2-1, the V gene TRBV6-1, with D perhaps matching TRBD1 (6 bases). Here the sequenced sample was PBMCs, taken after 24 months of ibrutinib treatment. The clonotype comes from a human donor with chronic lymphocytic leukemia. The CDR3 here is CASKRGWTNEQFF. The CDR3 bases are TGTGCCAGCAAGAGGGGGTGGACGAATGAGCAGTTCTTC.